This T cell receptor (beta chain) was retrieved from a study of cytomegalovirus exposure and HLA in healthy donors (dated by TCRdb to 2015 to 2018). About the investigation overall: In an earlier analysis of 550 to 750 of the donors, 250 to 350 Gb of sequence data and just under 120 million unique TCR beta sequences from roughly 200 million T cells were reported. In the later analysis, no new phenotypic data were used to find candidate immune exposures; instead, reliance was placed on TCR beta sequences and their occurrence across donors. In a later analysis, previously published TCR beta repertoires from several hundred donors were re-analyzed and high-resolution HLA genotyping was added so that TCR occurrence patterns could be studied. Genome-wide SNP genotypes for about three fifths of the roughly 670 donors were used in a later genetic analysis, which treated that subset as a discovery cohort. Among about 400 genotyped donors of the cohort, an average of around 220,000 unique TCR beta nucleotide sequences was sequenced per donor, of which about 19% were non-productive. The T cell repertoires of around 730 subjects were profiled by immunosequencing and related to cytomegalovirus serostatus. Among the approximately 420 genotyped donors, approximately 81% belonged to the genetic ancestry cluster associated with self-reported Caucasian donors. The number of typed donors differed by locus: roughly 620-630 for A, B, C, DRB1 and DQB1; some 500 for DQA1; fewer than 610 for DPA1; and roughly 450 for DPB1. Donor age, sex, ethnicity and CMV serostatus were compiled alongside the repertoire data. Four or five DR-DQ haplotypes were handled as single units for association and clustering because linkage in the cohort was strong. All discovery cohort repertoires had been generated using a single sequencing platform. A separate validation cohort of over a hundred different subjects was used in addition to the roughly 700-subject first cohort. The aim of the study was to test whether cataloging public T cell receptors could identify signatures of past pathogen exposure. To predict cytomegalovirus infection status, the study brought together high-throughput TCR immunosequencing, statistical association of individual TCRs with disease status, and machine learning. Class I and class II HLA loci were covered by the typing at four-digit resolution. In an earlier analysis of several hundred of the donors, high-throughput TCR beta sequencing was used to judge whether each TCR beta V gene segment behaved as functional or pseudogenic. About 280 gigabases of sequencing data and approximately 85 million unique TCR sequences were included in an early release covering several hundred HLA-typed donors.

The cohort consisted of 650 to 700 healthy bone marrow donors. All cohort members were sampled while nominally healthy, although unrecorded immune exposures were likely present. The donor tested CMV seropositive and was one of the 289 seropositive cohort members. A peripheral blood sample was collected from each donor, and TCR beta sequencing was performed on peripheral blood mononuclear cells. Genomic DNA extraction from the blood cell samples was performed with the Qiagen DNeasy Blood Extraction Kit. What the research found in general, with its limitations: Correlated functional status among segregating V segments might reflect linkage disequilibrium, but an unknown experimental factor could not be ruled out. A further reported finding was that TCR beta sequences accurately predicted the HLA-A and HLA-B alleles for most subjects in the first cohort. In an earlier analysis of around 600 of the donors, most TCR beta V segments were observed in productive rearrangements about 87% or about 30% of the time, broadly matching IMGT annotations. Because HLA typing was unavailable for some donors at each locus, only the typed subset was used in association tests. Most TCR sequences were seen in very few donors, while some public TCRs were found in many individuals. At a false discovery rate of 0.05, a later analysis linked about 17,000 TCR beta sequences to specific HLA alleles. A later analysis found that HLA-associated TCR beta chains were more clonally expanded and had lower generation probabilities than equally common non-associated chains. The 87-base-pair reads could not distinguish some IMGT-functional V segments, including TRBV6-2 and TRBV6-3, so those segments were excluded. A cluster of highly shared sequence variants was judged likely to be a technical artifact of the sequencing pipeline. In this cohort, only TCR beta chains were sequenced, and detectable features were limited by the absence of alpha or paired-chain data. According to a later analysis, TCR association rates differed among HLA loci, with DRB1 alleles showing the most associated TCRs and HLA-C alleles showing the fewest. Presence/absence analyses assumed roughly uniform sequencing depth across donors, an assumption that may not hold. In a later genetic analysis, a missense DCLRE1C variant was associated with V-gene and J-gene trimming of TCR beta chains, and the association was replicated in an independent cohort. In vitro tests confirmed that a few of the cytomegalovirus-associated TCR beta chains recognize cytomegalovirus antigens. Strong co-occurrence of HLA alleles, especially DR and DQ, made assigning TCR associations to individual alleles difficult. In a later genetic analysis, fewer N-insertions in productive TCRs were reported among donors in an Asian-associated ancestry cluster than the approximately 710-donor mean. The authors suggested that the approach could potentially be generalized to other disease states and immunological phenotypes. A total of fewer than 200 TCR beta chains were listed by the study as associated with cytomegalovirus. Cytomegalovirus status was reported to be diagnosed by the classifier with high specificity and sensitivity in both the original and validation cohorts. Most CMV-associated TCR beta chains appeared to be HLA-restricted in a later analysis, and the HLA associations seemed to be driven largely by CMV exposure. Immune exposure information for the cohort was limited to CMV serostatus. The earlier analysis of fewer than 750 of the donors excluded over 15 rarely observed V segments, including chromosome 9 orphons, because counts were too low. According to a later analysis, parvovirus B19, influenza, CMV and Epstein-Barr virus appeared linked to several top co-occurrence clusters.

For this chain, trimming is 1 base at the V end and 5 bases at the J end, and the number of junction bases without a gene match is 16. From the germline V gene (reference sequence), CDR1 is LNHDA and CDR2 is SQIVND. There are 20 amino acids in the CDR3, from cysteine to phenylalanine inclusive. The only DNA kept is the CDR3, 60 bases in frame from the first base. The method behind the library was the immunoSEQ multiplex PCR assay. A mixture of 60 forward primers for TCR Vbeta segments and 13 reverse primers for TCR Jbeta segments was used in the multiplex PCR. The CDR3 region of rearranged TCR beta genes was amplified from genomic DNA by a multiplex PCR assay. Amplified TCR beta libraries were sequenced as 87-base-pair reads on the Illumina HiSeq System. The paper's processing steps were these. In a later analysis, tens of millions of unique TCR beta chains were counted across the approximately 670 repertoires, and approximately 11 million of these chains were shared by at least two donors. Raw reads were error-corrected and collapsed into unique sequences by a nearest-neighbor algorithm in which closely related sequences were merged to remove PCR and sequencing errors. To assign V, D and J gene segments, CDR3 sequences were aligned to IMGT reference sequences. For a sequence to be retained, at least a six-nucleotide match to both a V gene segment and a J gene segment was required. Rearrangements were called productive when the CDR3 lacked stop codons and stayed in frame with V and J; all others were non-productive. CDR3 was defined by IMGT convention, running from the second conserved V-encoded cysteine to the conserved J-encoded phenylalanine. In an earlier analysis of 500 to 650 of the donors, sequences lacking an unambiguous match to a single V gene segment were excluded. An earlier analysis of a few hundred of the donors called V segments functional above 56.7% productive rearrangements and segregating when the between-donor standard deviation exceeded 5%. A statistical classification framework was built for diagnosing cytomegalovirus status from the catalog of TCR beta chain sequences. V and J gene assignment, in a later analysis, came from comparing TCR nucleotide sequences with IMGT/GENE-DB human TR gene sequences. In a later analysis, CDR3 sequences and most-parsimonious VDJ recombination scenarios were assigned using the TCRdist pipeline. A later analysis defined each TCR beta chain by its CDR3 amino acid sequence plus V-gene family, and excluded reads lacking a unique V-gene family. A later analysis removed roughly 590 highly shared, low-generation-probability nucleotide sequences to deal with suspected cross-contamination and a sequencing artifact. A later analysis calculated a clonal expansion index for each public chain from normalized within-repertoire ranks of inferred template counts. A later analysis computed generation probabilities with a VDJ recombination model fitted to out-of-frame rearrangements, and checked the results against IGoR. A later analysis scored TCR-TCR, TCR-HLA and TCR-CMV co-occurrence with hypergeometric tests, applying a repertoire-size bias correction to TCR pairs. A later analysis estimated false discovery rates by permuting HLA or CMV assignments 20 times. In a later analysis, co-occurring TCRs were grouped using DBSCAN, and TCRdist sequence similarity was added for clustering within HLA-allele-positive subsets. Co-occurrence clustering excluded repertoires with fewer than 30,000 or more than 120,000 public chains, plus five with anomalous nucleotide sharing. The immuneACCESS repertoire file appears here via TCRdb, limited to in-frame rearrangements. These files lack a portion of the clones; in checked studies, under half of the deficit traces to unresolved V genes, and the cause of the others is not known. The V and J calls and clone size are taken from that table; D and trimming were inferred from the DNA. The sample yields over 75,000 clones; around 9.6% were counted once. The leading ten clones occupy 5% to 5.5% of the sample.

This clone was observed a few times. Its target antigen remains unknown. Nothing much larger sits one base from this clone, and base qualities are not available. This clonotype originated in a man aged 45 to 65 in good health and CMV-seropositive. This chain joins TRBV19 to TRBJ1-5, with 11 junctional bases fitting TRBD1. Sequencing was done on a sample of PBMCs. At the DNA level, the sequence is TGTGCCAGTAGTATAGCCCTCGGACAGGGGGCGCGTATAAATCATCAGCCCCAGCATTTT. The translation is CASSIALGQGARINHQPQHF. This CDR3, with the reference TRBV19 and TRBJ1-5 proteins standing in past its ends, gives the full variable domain DGGITQSPKYLFRKEGQNVTLSCEQNLNHDAMYWYRQDPGQGLRLIYYSQIVNDFQKGDIAEGYSVSREKKESFPLTVTSAQKNPTAFYLCASSIALGQGARINHQPQHFGDGTRLSIL.